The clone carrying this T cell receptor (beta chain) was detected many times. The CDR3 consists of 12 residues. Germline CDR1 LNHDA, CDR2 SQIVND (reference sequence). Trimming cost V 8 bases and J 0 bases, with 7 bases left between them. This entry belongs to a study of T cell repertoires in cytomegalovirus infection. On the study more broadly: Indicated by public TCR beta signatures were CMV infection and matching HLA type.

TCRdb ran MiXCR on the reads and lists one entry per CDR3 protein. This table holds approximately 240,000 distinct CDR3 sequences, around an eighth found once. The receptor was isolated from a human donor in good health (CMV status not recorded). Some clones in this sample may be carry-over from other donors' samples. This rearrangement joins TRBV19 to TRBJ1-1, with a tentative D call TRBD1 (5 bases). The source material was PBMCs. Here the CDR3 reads CASHRLNTEAFF. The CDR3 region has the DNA TGTGCCAGTCACAGGTTGAACACTGAAGCTTTCTTT.